This T cell receptor (beta chain) appears in the sequencing data of a study of control samples from healthy donors and cancer patients. In germline, CDR1 is SGDLS, CDR2 YYNGEE. V lost 10 bases and J lost 6, with 14 bases in between. The CDR3 totals 12 residues. Libraries were prepared by immunoSEQ multiplex PCR; TCRdb keeps only in-frame clonotypes and omits some of them. Here the sample spans 350,000 to 450,000 clones, roughly 90% being singletons. The gene calls are TRBV9 and TRBJ1-3; maybe TRBD1 (6 bases). This sequence originates from a man aged 40-49 years with head and neck cancer. Material: PBMCs. CDR3 in DNA: TGTGCCTCCCGGGACACCCAAAACACCATATATTTT. Protein: CASRDTQNTIYF. The full variable domain, rest sourced from reference TRBV9 and TRBJ1-3, is DSGVTQTPKHLITATGQRVTLRCSPRSGDLSVYWYQQSLDQGLQFLIQYYNGEERAKGNILERFSAQQFPDLHSELNLSSLELGDSALYFCASRDTQNTIYFGEGSWLTVV.